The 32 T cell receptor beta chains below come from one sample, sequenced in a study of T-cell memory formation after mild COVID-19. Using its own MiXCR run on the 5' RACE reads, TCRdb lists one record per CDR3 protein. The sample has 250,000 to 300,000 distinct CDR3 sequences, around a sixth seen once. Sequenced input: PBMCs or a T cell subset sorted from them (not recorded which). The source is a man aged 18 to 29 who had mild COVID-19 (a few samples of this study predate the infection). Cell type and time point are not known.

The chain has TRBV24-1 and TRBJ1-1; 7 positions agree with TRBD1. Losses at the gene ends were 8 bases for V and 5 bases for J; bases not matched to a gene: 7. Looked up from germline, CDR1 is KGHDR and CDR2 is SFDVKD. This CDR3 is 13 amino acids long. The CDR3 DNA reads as TGTGCCACCACGAGTTCAGGGGGGACTGAAGCTTTCTTT. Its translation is CATTSSGGTEAFF.

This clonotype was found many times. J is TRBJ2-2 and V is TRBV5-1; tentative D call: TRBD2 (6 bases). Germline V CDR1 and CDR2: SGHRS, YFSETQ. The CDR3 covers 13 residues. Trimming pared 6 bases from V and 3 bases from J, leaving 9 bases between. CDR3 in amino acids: CASIPGDTGELFF. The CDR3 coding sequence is TGCGCCAGCATCCCGGGGGACACCGGGGAGCTGTTTTTT. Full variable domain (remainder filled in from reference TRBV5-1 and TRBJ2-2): KAGVTQTPRYLIKTRGQQVTLSCSPISGHRSVSWYQQTPGQGLQFLFEYFSETQRNKGNFPGRFSGRQFSNSRSEMNVSTLELGDSALYLCASIPGDTGELFFGEGSRLTVL.

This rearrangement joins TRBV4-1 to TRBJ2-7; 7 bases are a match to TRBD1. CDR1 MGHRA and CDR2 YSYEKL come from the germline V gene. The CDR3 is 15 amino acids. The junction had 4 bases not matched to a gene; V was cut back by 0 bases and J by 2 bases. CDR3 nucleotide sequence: TGCGCCAGCAGCCAAGAAAACAGGGGCCCCTACGAGCAGTACGTC. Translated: CASSQENRGPYEQYV.

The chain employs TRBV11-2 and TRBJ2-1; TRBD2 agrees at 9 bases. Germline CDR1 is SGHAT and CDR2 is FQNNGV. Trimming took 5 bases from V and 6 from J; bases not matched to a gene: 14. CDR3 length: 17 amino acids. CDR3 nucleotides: TGTGCCAGCAGCAAGACTCCCAGCGGGGGGATCTGCAATGAGCAGTTCTTC. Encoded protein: CASSKTPSGGICNEQFF.

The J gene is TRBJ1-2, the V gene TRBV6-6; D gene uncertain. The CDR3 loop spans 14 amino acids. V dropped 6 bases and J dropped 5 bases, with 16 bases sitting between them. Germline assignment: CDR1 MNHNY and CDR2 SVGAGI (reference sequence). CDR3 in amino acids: CASRHSGVQYGYTF. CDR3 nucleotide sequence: TGTGCCAGCAGGCACTCCGGGGTCCAGTATGGCTACACCTTC.

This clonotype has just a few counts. For the CDR3, the DNA is TGTGCCAGCAGCTTACCTGGCCTCGAGCAGTACGTC. Encoded protein: CASSLPGLEQYV. The chain couples TRBV7-9 to TRBJ2-7; D gene ambiguous. V was trimmed by 2 bases and J by 6 bases, leaving 8 bases between them. Germline values: CDR1 SEHNR, CDR2 FQNEAQ (reference sequence). The CDR3 has 12 residues.

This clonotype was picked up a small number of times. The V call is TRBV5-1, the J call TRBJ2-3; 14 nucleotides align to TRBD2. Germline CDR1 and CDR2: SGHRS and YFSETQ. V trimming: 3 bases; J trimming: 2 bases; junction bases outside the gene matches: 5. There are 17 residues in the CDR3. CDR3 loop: CASSSRTSGGLTDTQYF. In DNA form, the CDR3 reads TGCGCCAGCAGCTCCCGGACTAGCGGGGGGCTCACAGATACGCAGTATTTT.

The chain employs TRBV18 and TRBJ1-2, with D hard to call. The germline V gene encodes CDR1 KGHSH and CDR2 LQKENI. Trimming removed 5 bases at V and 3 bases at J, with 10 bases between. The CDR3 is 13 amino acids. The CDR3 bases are TGTGCCAGCTCAGATCAGGAGCACTATGGCTACACCTTC. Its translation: CASSDQEHYGYTF.

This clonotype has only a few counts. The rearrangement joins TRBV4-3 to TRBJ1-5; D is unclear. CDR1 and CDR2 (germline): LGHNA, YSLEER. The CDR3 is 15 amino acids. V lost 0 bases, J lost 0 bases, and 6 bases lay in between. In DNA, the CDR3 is TGCGCCAGCAGCCAAGAACATCTTAGCAATCAGCCCCAGCATTTT. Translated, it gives CASSQEHLSNQPQHF.

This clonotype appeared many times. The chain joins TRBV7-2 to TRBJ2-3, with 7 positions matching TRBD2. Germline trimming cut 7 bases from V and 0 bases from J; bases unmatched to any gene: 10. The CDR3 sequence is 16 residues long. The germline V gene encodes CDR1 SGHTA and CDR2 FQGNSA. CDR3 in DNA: TGTGCCAGCACCCGGAAGCGGGGCGTCAGCACAGATACGCAGTATTTT. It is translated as CASTRKRGVSTDTQYF.

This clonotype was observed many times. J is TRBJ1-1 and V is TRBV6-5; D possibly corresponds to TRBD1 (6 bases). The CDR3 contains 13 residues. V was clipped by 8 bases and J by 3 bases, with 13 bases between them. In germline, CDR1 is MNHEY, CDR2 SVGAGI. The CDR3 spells CASRQGSHTEAFF. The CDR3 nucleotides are TGTGCCAGCCGCCAGGGGAGCCACACTGAAGCTTTCTTT.

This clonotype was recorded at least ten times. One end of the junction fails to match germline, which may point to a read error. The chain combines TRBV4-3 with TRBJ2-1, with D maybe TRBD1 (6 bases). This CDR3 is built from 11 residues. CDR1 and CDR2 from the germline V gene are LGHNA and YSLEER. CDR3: CASSQRGNFVF. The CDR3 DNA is TGCGCCAGCAGCCAGAGGGGGAATTTCGTCTTC.

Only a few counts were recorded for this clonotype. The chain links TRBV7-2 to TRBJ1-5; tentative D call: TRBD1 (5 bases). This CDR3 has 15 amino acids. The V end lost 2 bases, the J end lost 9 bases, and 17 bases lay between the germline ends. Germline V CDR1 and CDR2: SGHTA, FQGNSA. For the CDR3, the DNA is TGTGCCAGCAGCTTAACAGGCAGGTTCCCAGGGCCCCAGCATTTT. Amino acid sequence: CASSLTGRFPGPQHF. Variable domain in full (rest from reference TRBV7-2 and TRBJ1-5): GAGVSQSPSNKVTEKGKDVELRCDPISGHTALYWYRQSLGQGLEFLIYFQGNSAPDKSGLPSDRFSAERTGGSVSTLTIQRTQQEDSAVYLCASSLTGRFPGPQHFGDGTRLSIL.

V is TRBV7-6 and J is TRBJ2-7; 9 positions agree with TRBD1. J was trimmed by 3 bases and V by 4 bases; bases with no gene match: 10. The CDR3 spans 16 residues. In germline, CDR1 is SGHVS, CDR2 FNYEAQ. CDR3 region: CASSSGQGVLGYEQYF. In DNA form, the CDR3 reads TGTGCCAGCAGCTCGGGACAGGGAGTTTTGGGCTACGAGCAGTACTTC.

The CDR3: CASSFRSALSTDTQYF. Here the CDR3 DNA reads TGCGCCAGCAGCTTCCGGAGCGCCCTTAGCACAGATACGCAGTATTTT. The V call is TRBV5-1, the J call TRBJ2-3; D not resolved. The V end was cut by 2 bases, the J end by 0 bases, with 13 bases between. Germline-derived CDR1 and CDR2 are SGHRS and YFSETQ. This CDR3 has 16 residues.

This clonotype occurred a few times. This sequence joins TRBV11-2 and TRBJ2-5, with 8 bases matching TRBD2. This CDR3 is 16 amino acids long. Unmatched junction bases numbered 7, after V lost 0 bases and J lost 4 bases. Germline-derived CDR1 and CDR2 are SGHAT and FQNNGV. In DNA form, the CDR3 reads TGTGCCAGCAGCTTAGACCGGGGGGGCCTTAGAGAGACCCAGTACTTC. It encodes CASSLDRGGLRETQYF.

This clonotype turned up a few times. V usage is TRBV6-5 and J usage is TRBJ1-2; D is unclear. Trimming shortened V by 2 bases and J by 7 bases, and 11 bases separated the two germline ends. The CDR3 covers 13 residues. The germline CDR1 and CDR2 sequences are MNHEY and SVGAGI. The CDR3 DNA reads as TGTGCCAGCAGTTACCTTTATCGGGGTGGCTACACCTTC. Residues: CASSYLYRGGYTF.

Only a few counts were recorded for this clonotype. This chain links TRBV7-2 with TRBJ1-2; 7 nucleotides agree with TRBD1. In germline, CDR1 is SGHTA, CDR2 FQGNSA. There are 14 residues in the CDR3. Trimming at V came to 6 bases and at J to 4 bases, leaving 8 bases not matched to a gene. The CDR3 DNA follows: TGTGCCAGCAGTCCTTCGCGGGACAGCTATGGCTACACCTTC. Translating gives CASSPSRDSYGYTF.

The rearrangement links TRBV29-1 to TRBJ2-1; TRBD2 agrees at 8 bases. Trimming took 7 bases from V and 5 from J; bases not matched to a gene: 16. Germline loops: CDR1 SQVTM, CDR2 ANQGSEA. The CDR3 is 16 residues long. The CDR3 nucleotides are TGCAGCGGGAGGACGGATGAGCGGGGGCCTCACAATGAGCAGTTCTTC. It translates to CSGRTDERGPHNEQFF.

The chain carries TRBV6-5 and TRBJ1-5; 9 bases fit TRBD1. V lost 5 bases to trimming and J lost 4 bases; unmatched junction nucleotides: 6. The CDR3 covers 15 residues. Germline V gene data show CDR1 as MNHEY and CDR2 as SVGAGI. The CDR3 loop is CASSVDRGSNQPQHF. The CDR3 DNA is TGTGCCAGCAGTGTAGACAGGGGGTCAAATCAGCCCCAGCATTTT.

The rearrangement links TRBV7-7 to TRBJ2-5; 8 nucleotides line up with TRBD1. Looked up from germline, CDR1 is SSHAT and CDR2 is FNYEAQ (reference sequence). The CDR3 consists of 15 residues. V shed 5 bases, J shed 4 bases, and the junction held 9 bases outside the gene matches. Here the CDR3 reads CASSHQATGAETQYF. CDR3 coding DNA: TGTGCCAGCAGCCACCAAGCGACAGGGGCAGAGACCCAGTACTTC.

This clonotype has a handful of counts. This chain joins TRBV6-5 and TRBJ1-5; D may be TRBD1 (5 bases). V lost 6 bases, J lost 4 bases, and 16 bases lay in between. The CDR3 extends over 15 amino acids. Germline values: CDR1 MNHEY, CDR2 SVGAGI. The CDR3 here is CASSERGFSNQPQHF. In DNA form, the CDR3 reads TGTGCCAGCAGCGAAAGGGGCTTTAGTAATCAGCCCCAGCATTTT.

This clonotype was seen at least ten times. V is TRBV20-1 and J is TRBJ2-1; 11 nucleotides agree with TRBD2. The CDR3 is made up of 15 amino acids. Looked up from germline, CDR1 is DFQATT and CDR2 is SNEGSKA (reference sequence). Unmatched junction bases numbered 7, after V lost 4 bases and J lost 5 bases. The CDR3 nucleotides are TGCAGTGCTACCATAGCGGGGGGGAACAACAATGAGCAGTTCTTC. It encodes CSATIAGGNNNEQFF.

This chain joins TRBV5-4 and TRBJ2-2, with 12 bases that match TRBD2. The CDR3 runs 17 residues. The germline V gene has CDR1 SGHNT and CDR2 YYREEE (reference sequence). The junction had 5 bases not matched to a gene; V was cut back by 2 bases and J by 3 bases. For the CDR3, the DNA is TGTGCCAGCAGCTTTGGAGGACTAGCGGGATACACCGGGGAGCTGTTTTTT. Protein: CASSFGGLAGYTGELFF.

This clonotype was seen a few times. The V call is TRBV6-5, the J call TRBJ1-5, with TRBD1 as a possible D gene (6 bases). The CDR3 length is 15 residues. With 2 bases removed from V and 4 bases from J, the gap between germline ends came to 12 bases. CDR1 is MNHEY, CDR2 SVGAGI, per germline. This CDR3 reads CASSYDRSLNQPQHF. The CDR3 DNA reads TGTGCCAGCAGTTACGACAGGTCCCTTAATCAGCCCCAGCATTTT.

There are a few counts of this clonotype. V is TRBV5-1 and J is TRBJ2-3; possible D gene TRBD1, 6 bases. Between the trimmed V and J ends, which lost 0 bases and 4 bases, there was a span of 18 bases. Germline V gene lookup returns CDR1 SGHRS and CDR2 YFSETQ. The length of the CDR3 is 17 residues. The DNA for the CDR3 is TGCGCCAGCAGCTTGGCCAGAACAGGGTCTTGGGCAGATACGCAGTATTTT. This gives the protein CASSLARTGSWADTQYF.

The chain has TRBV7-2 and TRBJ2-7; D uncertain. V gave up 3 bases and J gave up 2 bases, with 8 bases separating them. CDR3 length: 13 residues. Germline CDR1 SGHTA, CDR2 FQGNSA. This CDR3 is CASSFNVAYEQYF. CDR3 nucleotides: TGTGCCAGCAGCTTTAATGTGGCCTACGAGCAGTACTTC.

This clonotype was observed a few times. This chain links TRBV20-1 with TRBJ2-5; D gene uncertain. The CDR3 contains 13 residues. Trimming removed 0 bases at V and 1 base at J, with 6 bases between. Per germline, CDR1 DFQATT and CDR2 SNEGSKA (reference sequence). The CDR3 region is CSARDWGQETQYF. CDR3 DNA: TGCAGTGCTAGAGATTGGGGCCAAGAGACCCAGTACTTC.

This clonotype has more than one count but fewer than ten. CDR3 bases: TGTGCCAGCATTGAGTCGGGACAGGGAAAATCCCTCCACTTT. Residues: CASIESGQGKSLHF. The V gene is TRBV28, the J gene TRBJ1-6; 9 positions match TRBD1. J was trimmed by 14 bases and V by 7 bases; bases with no gene match: 12. The CDR3 is 14 amino acids. The germline V gene has CDR1 MDHEN and CDR2 SYDVKM. The full variable domain, its missing parts supplied by reference TRBV28 and TRBJ1-6, is DVKVTQSSRYLVKRTGEKVFLECVQDMDHENMFWYRQDPGLGLRLIYFSYDVKMKEKGDIPEGYSVSREKKERFSLILESASTNQTSMYLCASIESGQGKSLHFGNGTRLTVT.

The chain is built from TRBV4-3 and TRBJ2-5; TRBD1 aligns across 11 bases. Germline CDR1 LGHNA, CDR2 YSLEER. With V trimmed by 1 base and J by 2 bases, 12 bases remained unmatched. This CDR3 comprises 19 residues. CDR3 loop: CASSQGDRGTYGGQETQYF. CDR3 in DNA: TGCGCCAGCAGCCAAGGGGACAGGGGGACTTACGGGGGACAAGAGACCCAGTACTTC.

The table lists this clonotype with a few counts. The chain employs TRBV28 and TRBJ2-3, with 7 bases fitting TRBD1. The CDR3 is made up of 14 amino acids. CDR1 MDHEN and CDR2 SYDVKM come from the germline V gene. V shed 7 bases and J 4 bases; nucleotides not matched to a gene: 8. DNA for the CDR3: TGTGCCAGCACCCTACAGGGGTCTGCAGATACGCAGTATTTT. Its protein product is CASTLQGSADTQYF.

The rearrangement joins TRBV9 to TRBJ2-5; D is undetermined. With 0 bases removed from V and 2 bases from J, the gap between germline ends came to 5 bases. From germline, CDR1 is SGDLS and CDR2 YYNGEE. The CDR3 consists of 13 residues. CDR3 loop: CASSVGNQETQYF. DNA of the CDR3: TGTGCCAGCAGCGTAGGTAATCAAGAGACCCAGTACTTC.